This record looks at one T cell receptor beta chain sequence and its context. Its antigen is as yet unknown. This entry belongs to a study of cytotoxic CD8 clonotypes in ibrutinib-treated CLL. General observations from the study: Whereas clonality rose at ibrutinib response, it declined toward baseline at progression.

Using immunoSEQ multiplex PCR, the repertoire was profiled, and TCRdb retains in-frame clones only, with some absent. The sample holds 60,000 to 70,000 clones, roughly 50% seen once. The sequence derives from a human donor with chronic lymphocytic leukemia. Sequenced here: PBMCs, sampled after 12 months of ibrutinib treatment.

The CDR3 is CASKREPGAYEQYF. The CDR3 DNA is TGTGCCAGCAAGCGGGAGCCGGGAGCCTACGAGCAGTACTTC. The chain employs TRBV6-1 and TRBJ2-7, with 8 bases fitting TRBD2. Looked up from germline, CDR1 is MNHNS and CDR2 is SASEGT. Losses at the gene ends were 7 bases for V and 2 bases for J; bases not matched to a gene: 7. The CDR3 is 14 amino acids.